The rows below give T cell receptor beta chains drawn from one sample of a study of T cell repertoires in cytomegalovirus infection. TCRdb re-called the reads through MiXCR, storing one row per CDR3 protein. The data show about 250,000 distinct CDR3 sequences, with 15% to 20% seen just once and roughly 45% held by the top ten. Sequenced input: CD8+ T cells from PBMCs. Every receptor here comes from a human donor in good health (CMV status not recorded). Some clones in this sample may be carry-over from other donors' samples. Each CDR3 is given with its conserved first and last residue. D genes are given only for firm matches. A row's size may be missing; if present it is once, few, many or a size class.

>TRBV5-1|TRBD1|TRBJ2-3|few
CASSADRFADTQYF
TGCGCCAGCAGCGCGGACAGGTTCGCGGATACGCAGTATTTT
>TRBV6-5|TRBD1|TRBJ2-3|many
CASSYSTGGPDTQYF
TGTGCCAGCAGTTACAGTACAGGGGGCCCAGATACGCAGTATTTT
>TRBV19|TRBD2|TRBJ2-1|many
CASSIGLADYNEQFF
TGTGCCAGTAGTATAGGTCTAGCGGATTACAATGAGCAGTTCTTC
>TRBV7-2|TRBD1|TRBJ1-2|many
CASSSTSTGGYGYTF
TGTGCCAGCAGCTCCACTTCGACAGGGGGCTATGGCTACACCTTC
>TRBV20-1|.|TRBJ2-4|few
CSAPLGGGIDIQYF
TGCAGTGCCCCCCTGGGCGGAGGGATTGACATTCAGTACTTC
>TRBV29-1|TRBD1|TRBJ2-7|.
CSVEGQGAYEQYF
TGCAGCGTTGAGGGTCAGGGGGCCTACGAGCAGTACTTC
>TRBV15|TRBD1|TRBJ1-5|.
CATSATGMGVQPQHF
TGTGCCACCAGCGCGACAGGGATGGGGGTACAGCCCCAGCATTTT
>TRBV7-8|.|TRBJ1-1|many
CASSLEVGGTEAFF
TGTGCCAGCAGCTTAGAGGTCGGGGGCACTGAAGCTTTCTTT
>TRBV6-2/TRBV6-3|TRBD1|TRBJ2-3|.
CASSYIQGADTQYF
TGTGCCAGCAGTTACATACAGGGGGCGGATACGCAGTATTTT
>TRBV6-6|TRBD1|TRBJ1-1|.
CASGRTGGSLTEAFF
TGTGCCAGTGGGAGGACAGGGGGCTCTTTAACTGAAGCTTTCTTT
>TRBV7-6|TRBD1|TRBJ2-1|many
CASSLFGTGFYNEQFF
TGTGCCAGCAGCTTATTCGGGACAGGGTTTTACAATGAGCAGTTCTTC